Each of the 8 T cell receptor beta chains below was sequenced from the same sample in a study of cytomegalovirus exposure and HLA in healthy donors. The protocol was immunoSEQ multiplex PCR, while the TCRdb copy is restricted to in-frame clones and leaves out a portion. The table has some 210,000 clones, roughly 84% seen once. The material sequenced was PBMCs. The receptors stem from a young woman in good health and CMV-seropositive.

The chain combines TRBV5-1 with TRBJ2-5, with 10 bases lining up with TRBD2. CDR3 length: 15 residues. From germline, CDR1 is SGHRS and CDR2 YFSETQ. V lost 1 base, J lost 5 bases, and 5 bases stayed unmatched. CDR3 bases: TGCGCCAGCAGCTTGCTAGCGGGAGAGGTTGAGACCCAGTACTTC. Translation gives CASSLLAGEVETQYF.

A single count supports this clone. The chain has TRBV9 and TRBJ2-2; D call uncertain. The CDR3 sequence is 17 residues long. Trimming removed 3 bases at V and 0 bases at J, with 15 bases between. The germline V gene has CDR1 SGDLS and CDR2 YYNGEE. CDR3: CASSGSFQTPNTGELFF. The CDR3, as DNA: TGTGCCAGCAGCGGTTCCTTTCAGACTCCGAACACCGGGGAGCTGTTTTTT.

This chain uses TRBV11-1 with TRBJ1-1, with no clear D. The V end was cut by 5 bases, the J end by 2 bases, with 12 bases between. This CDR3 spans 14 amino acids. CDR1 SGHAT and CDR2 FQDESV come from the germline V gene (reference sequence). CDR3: CASSPSGDNTEAFF. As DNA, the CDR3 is TGTGCCAGCAGCCCTAGCGGGGATAACACTGAAGCTTTCTTT.

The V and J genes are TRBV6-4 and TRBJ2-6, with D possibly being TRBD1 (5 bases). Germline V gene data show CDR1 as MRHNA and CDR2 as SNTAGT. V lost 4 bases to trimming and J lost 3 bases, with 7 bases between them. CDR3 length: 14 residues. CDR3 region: CASSGGVGANVLTF. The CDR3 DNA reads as TGTGCCAGCAGTGGGGGCGTTGGGGCCAACGTCCTGACTTTC.

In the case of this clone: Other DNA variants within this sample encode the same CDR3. As DNA, the CDR3 is TGTGCCAGCAGTTCTCAGGGGGGTAATCAGCCCCAGCATTTT. Encoded protein: CASSSQGGNQPQHF. This chain links TRBV2 with TRBJ1-5; 7 bases map to TRBD1. Germline CDR1 and CDR2: SNHLY and FYNNEI. This CDR3 contains 14 residues. The V segment lost 5 bases and the J segment 4 bases; nucleotides outside the gene matches: 5.

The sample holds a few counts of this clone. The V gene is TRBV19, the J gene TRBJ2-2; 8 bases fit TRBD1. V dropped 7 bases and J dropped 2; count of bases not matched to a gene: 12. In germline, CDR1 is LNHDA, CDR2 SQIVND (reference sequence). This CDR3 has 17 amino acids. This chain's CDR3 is CASTDRAATPNTGELFF. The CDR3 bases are TGTGCCAGTACGGACAGGGCCGCGACCCCCAACACCGGGGAGCTGTTTTTT. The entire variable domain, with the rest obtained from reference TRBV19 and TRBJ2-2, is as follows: DGGITQSPKYLFRKEGQNVTLSCEQNLNHDAMYWYRQDPGQGLRLIYYSQIVNDFQKGDIAEGYSVSREKKESFPLTVTSAQKNPTAFYLCASTDRAATPNTGELFFGEGSRLTVL.

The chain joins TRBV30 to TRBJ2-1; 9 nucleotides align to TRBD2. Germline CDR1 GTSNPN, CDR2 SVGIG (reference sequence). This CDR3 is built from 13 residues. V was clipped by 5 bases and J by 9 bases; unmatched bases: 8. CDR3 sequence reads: CAWAGLAGGEQFF. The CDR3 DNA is TGTGCCTGGGCGGGACTAGCAGGTGGTGAGCAGTTCTTC. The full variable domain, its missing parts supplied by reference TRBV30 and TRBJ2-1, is SQTIHQWPATLVQPVGSPLSLECTVEGTSNPNLYWYRQAAGRGLQLLFYSVGIGQISSEVPQNLSASRPQDRQFILSSKKLLLSDSGFYLCAWAGLAGGEQFFGPGTRLTVL.

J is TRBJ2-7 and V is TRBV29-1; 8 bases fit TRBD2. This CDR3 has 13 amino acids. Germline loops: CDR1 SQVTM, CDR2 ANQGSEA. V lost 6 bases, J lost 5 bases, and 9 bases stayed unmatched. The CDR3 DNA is TGCAGCGTACCGGGACTAGGTTATAACGAGCAGTACTTC. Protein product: CSVPGLGYNEQYF.